Shown below are 18 T cell receptor beta chains from a single sample sequenced in a study of T cell repertoires in cytomegalovirus infection. In TCRdb, the reads were re-called with MiXCR into one record per CDR3 protein. The sample shows 490,000 or so distinct CDR3 sequences, around 11% of them seen only once. The source material was PBMCs. The receptor source for this set is a human donor in good health (CMV status not recorded). Some clones in this sample may be carry-over from other donors' samples.

This clonotype occurred many times. The chain combines TRBV13 with TRBJ2-5; 9 bases are a match to TRBD1. V lost 6 bases, J lost 7 bases, and 15 bases stayed unmatched. The CDR3 has 16 residues. The V gene's germline CDR1 is PRHDT and CDR2 FYEKMQ (reference sequence). The chain's CDR3 is CASRSRGTGSERTQYF. As DNA, the CDR3 is TGTGCCAGCAGATCAAGGGGGACAGGGTCCGAAAGGACCCAGTACTTC.

This clonotype was recorded at least ten times. The V gene is TRBV5-5, the J gene TRBJ1-2; D is perhaps TRBD1 (5 bases). The V end was cut by 0 bases, the J end by 4 bases, with 13 bases between. The germline CDR1 and CDR2 sequences are SGHKS and YYEKEE (reference sequence). This CDR3 spans 15 amino acids. CDR3 nucleotides: TGTGCCAGCAGCTTGGTTGCACTAGGGACCTATGGCTACACCTTC. The encoded protein is CASSLVALGTYGYTF.

This clonotype occurred many times. This chain connects TRBV4-1 to TRBJ1-4; TRBD1 matches at 8 bases. The CDR3 totals 15 residues. After removal of 1 base from V and 8 bases from J, the junction contained 6 bases not matched to a gene. CDR1 is MGHRA and CDR2 is YSYEKL in the germline V gene. CDR3 region: CASSQVRTGSEKLFF. In DNA, the CDR3 is TGCGCCAGCAGCCAAGTGCGGACAGGGAGCGAAAAACTGTTTTTT.

The CDR3 DNA reads TGCAGTCAACTAATTCGACTAAGCCAAGAGACCCAGTACTTC. It codes for CSQLIRLSQETQYF. V usage is TRBV20-1 and J usage is TRBJ2-5, with D perhaps matching TRBD2 (5 bases). The germline CDR1 and CDR2 sequences are DFQATT and SNEGSKA (reference sequence). V was cut by 8 bases and J by 1 base, with 17 bases left in between. The CDR3 totals 14 residues.

This clonotype was observed at least ten times. V and J are TRBV12-3 or TRBV12-4 and TRBJ2-1; TRBD1 might be the D (5 bases). This CDR3 is 15 amino acids long. V was cut by 3 bases and J by 6 bases, with 15 bases left in between. The CDR3 spells CASSLNRKGVNEQFF. The CDR3 DNA reads as TGTGCCAGCAGTTTGAACAGGAAGGGCGTCAATGAGCAGTTCTTC.

This clonotype was recorded at least ten times. The rearrangement uses TRBV5-5 and TRBJ1-5; maybe TRBD1 (5 bases). The length of the CDR3 is 13 residues. Germline CDR1 and CDR2: SGHKS and YYEKEE (reference sequence). V was clipped by 1 base and J by 4 bases, with 6 bases between them. This CDR3 is CASSLYRNQPQHF. In DNA, the CDR3 is TGTGCCAGCAGCTTGTACAGGAATCAGCCCCAGCATTTT.

Remarks on this clonotype: A read error may account for a junction end that differs from germline. The chain is built from TRBV2 and TRBJ1-3; the D is unclear. The germline V gene has CDR1 SNHLY and CDR2 FYNNEI. The CDR3 contains 15 residues. CDR3 bases: TGTGCCAGCAGTGTTTCCGGTTTCTCTGGAAACTCCATATATTTT. Translation: CASSVSGFSGNSIYF.

The rearrangement joins TRBV5-4 to TRBJ1-6; D is unclear. CDR1 and CDR2 from the germline V gene are SGHNT and YYREEE (reference sequence). Trimming took 0 bases from V and 7 from J, leaving 17 bases between them. This CDR3 contains 17 residues. The CDR3 loop reads CASSLAHESHENSPLHF. Written as DNA, the CDR3 is TGTGCCAGCAGCTTGGCCCACGAAAGCCACGAAAATTCACCCCTCCACTTT.

The chain links TRBV18 to TRBJ1-1; 10 nucleotides match TRBD1. This CDR3 comprises 12 residues. Germline V gene lookup returns CDR1 KGHSH and CDR2 LQKENI. Trimming removed 6 bases from V and 7 bases from J; junction bases left unmatched: 2. CDR3 residues: CASSGTGVEAFF. Here the CDR3 DNA reads TGTGCCAGCTCGGGGACAGGGGTTGAAGCTTTCTTT.

This clonotype has a count of ten or more. This chain links TRBV7-3 with TRBJ2-2; 11 bases fit TRBD2. CDR1 SGHTA and CDR2 FQGTGA come from the germline V gene. The length of the CDR3 is 16 residues. V lost 5 bases, J lost 4 bases, and 6 bases stayed unmatched. The CDR3 DNA sequence: TGTGCCAGCAGCCCTCCGGGACTAGCGGCCACCGGGGAGCTGTTTTTT. Protein product: CASSPPGLAATGELFF.

The chain links TRBV2 to TRBJ2-7, with 10 bases identical to TRBD2. Germline assignment: CDR1 SNHLY and CDR2 FYNNEI. The CDR3 is 15 residues long. The V and J ends lost 6 bases and 1 base, in that order; junction bases with no gene match: 6. CDR3 residues: CASRAGTSASYEQYF. As DNA, the CDR3 is TGTGCCAGCAGAGCCGGGACTAGCGCTTCCTACGAGCAGTACTTC. Variable domain in full (rest from reference TRBV2 and TRBJ2-7): EPEVTQTPSHQVTQMGQEVILRCVPISNHLYFYWYRQILGQKVEFLVSFYNNEISEKSEIFDDQFSVERPDGSNFTLKIRSTKLEDSAMYFCASRAGTSASYEQYFGPGTRLTVT.

In its sample, this clonotype was seen many times. The chain has TRBV11-2 and TRBJ2-7; TRBD2 aligns across 12 bases. With V trimmed by 4 bases and J by 5 bases, 9 bases remained unmatched. The CDR3 is made up of 16 amino acids. CDR1 SGHAT and CDR2 FQNNGV come from the germline V gene. CDR3 region: CASSSLAGGRRNEQYF. CDR3 sequence (DNA): TGTGCCAGCAGCTCCCTAGCGGGAGGGCGGCGGAACGAGCAGTACTTC.

V and J are TRBV5-8 and TRBJ1-5; no definite D call. The CDR3 loop spans 10 amino acids. The germline V gene has CDR1 SGHTS and CDR2 YDEGEE. With 2 bases removed from V and 9 bases from J, the gap between germline ends came to 3 bases. Written as DNA, the CDR3 is TGTGCCAGCAGCTTTCCGCCCCAGCATTTT. Amino acids: CASSFPPQHF.

Many counts were recorded for this clonotype. The chain carries TRBV7-6 and TRBJ2-1; D gene ambiguous. Germline V gene data show CDR1 as SGHVS and CDR2 as FNYEAQ. V was shortened by 1 base and J by 5 bases, with 12 bases between the two germline ends. The CDR3 extends over 15 amino acids. The CDR3 loop is CASSLDPPQNNEQFF. CDR3 in DNA: TGTGCCAGCAGCTTAGATCCCCCTCAAAACAATGAGCAGTTCTTC.

This chain links TRBV5-1 with TRBJ2-7; D remains unclear. The germline CDR1 and CDR2 sequences are SGHRS and YFSETQ. This CDR3 spans 15 amino acids. The germline V and J ends were trimmed by 0 bases and 3 bases, with 13 bases remaining between them. CDR3 sequence reads: CASSLAGRGSYEQYF. The CDR3 DNA reads TGCGCCAGCAGCTTGGCCGGGCGTGGTAGCTACGAGCAGTACTTC.

The chain joins TRBV10-2 to TRBJ2-2; D gene ambiguous. With 5 bases removed from V and 0 bases from J, the gap between germline ends came to 7 bases. CDR3 length: 14 residues. CDR1 and CDR2 (germline): WSHSY, SAAADI. The CDR3 reads CASSIDPNTGELFF. Written as DNA, the CDR3 is TGCGCCAGCAGTATTGACCCGAACACCGGGGAGCTGTTTTTT.

This clonotype was recorded at least ten times. The rearrangement uses TRBV5-5 and TRBJ1-1; a possible D gene is TRBD1 (5 bases). V lost 4 bases, J lost 4 bases, and 14 bases lay in between. This CDR3 contains 14 residues. The germline V gene has CDR1 SGHKS and CDR2 YYEKEE (reference sequence). CDR3 residues: CASSLLGGVTEAFF. The CDR3 DNA reads TGTGCCAGCAGCCTCTTGGGGGGGGTCACTGAAGCTTTCTTT.

There are a few counts of this clonotype. The CDR3: CASSQAGLVVQFF. CDR3 nucleotides: TGTGCCAGCAGCCAAGCGGGACTAGTGGTACAGTTCTTC. This rearrangement joins TRBV3-1 to TRBJ2-1, with 8 bases fitting TRBD2. V lost 1 base, J lost 13 bases, and 6 bases stayed unmatched. The CDR3 sequence is 13 residues long. The germline gives CDR1 LGHDT, CDR2 YNNKEL (reference sequence).